This TCR beta chain was documented in a study of beta chain features in type 1 diabetes. Trimming removed 7 bases from V and 0 bases from J; junction bases left unmatched: 12. Germline loops: CDR1 SGHDT, CDR2 YYEEEE. The CDR3 length is 18 residues. Reverse transcription of all isolated RNA meant that expressed TCRB transcripts were sequenced. Naive, central memory and regulatory T cell samples produced a mean of around 4 million reads. Here immunoSEQ multiplex PCR was the method, and the copy in TCRdb shows in-frame clones only, minus some. Here the sample spans around 600,000 clones, around 12% being singletons. In this sample, this clone turned up a few times. The antigen is undetermined. Study results and caveats: Shorter TCRB CDR3s, moderately but significantly so, marked every one of the four CD4+ subsets in Type 1 diabetes patients. Insertions at VDJ junctions were less frequent in type 1 diabetes patients. These patients also deleted more nucleotides at the same junctions. Equally in patients and controls, shorter templates might have been favored by PCR. No resolution was reached here on whether HLA type influences TCRB rearrangement.

This chain connects TRBV5-6 to TRBJ2-5, with TRBD2 identical over 13 bases. The clonotype originates from a man aged 25-40 years with type 1 diabetes. The source material was naive CD4+ T cells from blood. The CDR3 nucleotides are TGTGCCAGCGGGGCCGTGCTGGGACTAGCGGGGAACCAAGAGACCCAGTACTTC. This gives the protein CASGAVLGLAGNQETQYF.